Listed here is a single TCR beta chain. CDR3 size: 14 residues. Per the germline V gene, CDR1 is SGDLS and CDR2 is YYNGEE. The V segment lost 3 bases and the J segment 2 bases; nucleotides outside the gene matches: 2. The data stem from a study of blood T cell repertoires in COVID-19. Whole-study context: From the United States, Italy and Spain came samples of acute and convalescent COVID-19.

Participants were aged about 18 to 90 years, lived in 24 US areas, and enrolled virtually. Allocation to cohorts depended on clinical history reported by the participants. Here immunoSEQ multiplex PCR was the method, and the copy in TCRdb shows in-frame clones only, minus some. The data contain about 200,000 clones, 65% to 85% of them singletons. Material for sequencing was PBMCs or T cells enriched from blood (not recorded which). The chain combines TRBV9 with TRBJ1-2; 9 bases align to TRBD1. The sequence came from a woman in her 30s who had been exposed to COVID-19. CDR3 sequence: CASSAGQGNYGYTF. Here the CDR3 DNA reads TGTGCCAGCAGCGCGGGACAGGGAAACTATGGCTACACCTTC.